Listed below are T cell receptor beta chains from one sample, sequenced in a study of T cell responses to AZD1222 COVID-19 vaccine. The repertoire was sequenced with immunoSEQ multiplex PCR; TCRdb's copy has only in-frame clones and lacks some. The data contain some 190,000 clones, 80% to 95% of them singletons. The sequenced sample was peripheral blood, obtained 28 days after the second AZD1222 dose. Source of these receptors: an adult who received the AZD1222 COVID-19 vaccine. CDR3s include the opening cysteine and the closing phenylalanine or tryptophan. The order of the fields is clone size, V gene, CDR3 length, D gene, J gene, CDR3 protein, CDR3 DNA. The D gene is left open where the match is weak. For some rows the clone size is stated as once, few or many, or as a class when expanded; others skip it.

.	TRBV29-1	15	TRBD1	TRBJ1-2	CSVEDLTGGDYGYTF	TGCAGCGTTGAAGATCTGACAGGGGGCGACTATGGCTACACCTTC
.	TRBV5-1	15	.	TRBJ1-1	CASSLSPGSNTEAFF	TGCGCCAGCAGCTTGTCCCCGGGCTCGAACACTGAAGCTTTCTTT
.	TRBV18	14	.	TRBJ1-2	CASSPFTSNYGYTF	TGTGCCAGCTCACCATTCACTTCAAACTATGGCTACACCTTC
.	TRBV6-5	15	TRBD2	TRBJ2-7	CASSREREPTYEQYF	TGTGCCAGCAGTCGGGAGCGGGAGCCAACCTACGAGCAGTACTTC
.	TRBV5-8	13	.	TRBJ2-5	CASSWADQETQYF	TGTGCCAGCAGCTGGGCCGACCAAGAGACCCAGTACTTC
.	TRBV27	13	.	TRBJ1-2	CASSTGPRSRYTF	TGTGCCAGCAGTACAGGGCCCAGGAGCCGCTACACCTTC
.	TRBV10-1	15	.	TRBJ2-1	CASSEQGGAWVEQFF	TGCGCCAGCAGTGAGCAGGGGGGAGCGTGGGTTGAGCAGTTCTTC
.	TRBV3-1/TRBV3-2	17	.	TRBJ1-4	CASSREDLRATNEKLFF	TGTGCCAGCAGCCGAGAAGATCTCAGGGCAACTAATGAAAAACTGTTTTTT
.	TRBV7-3	17	.	TRBJ2-3	CASSLNPGAGGTDTQYF	TGTGCCAGCAGCTTAAACCCCGGGGCCGGGGGCACAGATACGCAGTATTTT
.	TRBV27	16	TRBD2	TRBJ2-2	CASSSPGLLNTGELFF	TGTGCCAGCAGCTCTCCGGGACTACTTAACACCGGGGAGCTGTTTTTT
.	TRBV30	14	.	TRBJ1-3	CAWSTGSSGNTIYF	TGTGCCTGGAGTACGGGGAGCTCTGGAAACACCATATATTTT
few	TRBV7-9	12	TRBD2	TRBJ2-7	CASSRLAGEQYF	TGTGCCAGCAGCCGACTAGCGGGCGAGCAGTACTTC
.	TRBV7-9	18	TRBD1	TRBJ1-2	CASSLARQGRANQKVYTF	TGTGCCAGCAGCTTAGCTCGACAGGGCAGAGCGAACCAAAAAGTCTACACCTTC
.	TRBV10-1	14	TRBD2	TRBJ2-1	CASSVLAEYNEQFF	TGCGCCAGCAGTGTACTAGCGGAATACAATGAGCAGTTCTTC
once	TRBV20-1	12	TRBD1	TRBJ1-2	CSASSRGHGYTF	TGCAGTGCTAGTTCCAGGGGGCATGGCTACACCTTC
.	TRBV4-3	13	.	TRBJ1-1	CASSQDQYRGAFF	TGCGCCAGCAGCCAAGATCAGTATCGGGGAGCTTTCTTT
once	TRBV2	16	TRBD2	TRBJ2-1	CASSGPPGLHYNEQFF	TGTGCCAGCAGTGGGCCTCCGGGACTACATTACAATGAGCAGTTCTTC
.	TRBV30	12	.	TRBJ1-1	CAWSVGVAEAFF	TGTGCCTGGAGTGTCGGGGTGGCTGAAGCTTTCTTT
.	TRBV7-2	16	TRBD2	TRBJ2-1	CASSSRGLAGYNEQFF	TGTGCCAGCAGCAGCAGAGGACTAGCGGGGTACAATGAGCAGTTCTTC
.	TRBV28	12	.	TRBJ2-2	CASTENTGELFF	TGTGCCAGCACTGAGAACACCGGGGAGCTGTTTTTT
.	TRBV4-1	15	.	TRBJ2-1	CASSRSLGRNNEQFF	TGCGCCAGCAGCCGGTCTTTGGGGCGCAACAATGAGCAGTTCTTC
.	TRBV12-3/TRBV12-4	12	.	TRBJ1-6	CASRLLDSPLHF	TGTGCCAGCAGACTGCTCGATTCACCCCTCCACTTT
.	TRBV2	15	TRBD1	TRBJ1-4	CASSETGENYEKLFF	TGTGCCAGCAGTGAGACAGGGGAAAATTATGAAAAACTGTTTTTT
.	TRBV9	15	.	TRBJ2-5	CASSPGGLALETQYF	TGTGCCAGCAGCCCCGGTGGTCTAGCGTTGGAGACCCAGTACTTC
.	TRBV27	17	TRBD2	TRBJ2-3	CASSLSSASGGTDTQYF	TGTGCCAGCAGTTTATCCTCGGCTAGCGGGGGGACAGATACGCAGTATTTT
.	TRBV30	13	.	TRBJ1-1	CAWSVMGNTEAFF	TGTGCCTGGAGTGTAATGGGGAACACTGAAGCTTTCTTT
.	TRBV2	14	TRBD1	TRBJ1-5	CASRGQGRGQPQHF	TGTGCCAGCCGCGGACAGGGAAGAGGACAGCCCCAGCATTTT
.	TRBV24-1	12	.	TRBJ2-1	CATSDFSYEQFF	TGTGCCACCAGTGATTTCAGCTACGAGCAGTTCTTC
.	TRBV3-1/TRBV3-2	13	.	TRBJ1-2	CASSRSTNYGYTF	TGTGCCAGCAGCCGAAGTACTAACTATGGCTACACCTTC
.	TRBV28	16	.	TRBJ1-3	CASRGGGGSSGNTIYF	TGTGCCAGCCGTGGAGGAGGGGGGTCCTCTGGAAACACCATATATTTT
.	TRBV7-9	17	TRBD1	TRBJ2-2	CASSYPDRGRSTGELFF	TGTGCCAGCAGCTATCCGGACAGGGGGCGATCGACCGGGGAGCTGTTTTTT
.	TRBV6-5	14	.	TRBJ2-7	CASSPLGIRYEQYF	TGTGCCAGCAGCCCCCTGGGCATAAGGTACGAGCAGTACTTC
.	TRBV27	16	.	TRBJ2-7	CASSTLLGDLTYEQYF	TGTGCCAGCAGCACCCTCCTTGGGGACTTGACCTACGAGCAGTACTTC
.	TRBV15	13	.	TRBJ1-2	CATSSITGGGYTF	TGTGCCACCAGCTCTATTACAGGAGGCGGCTACACCTTC
.	TRBV7-9	16	.	TRBJ1-1	CASSPHGEGALTEAFF	TGTGCCAGCAGCCCGCACGGGGAGGGAGCGCTCACTGAAGCTTTCTTT
.	TRBV27	17	.	TRBJ1-2	CASSTSRAGYSNYGYTF	TGTGCCAGCAGTACGTCCCGGGCAGGGTACTCTAACTATGGCTACACCTTC
.	TRBV10-3	13	.	TRBJ1-2	CAISESKGYGYTF	TGTGCCATCAGTGAGTCGAAGGGCTATGGCTACACCTTC
once	TRBV4-3	16	TRBD1	TRBJ2-4	CASSQGTGVAKNIQYF	TGCGCCAGCAGCCAAGGGACAGGGGTGGCCAAAAACATTCAGTACTTC
.	TRBV19	13	.	TRBJ1-1	CASSLTRGTEAFF	TGTGCCAGTAGTTTGACAAGGGGGACTGAAGCTTTCTTT
.	TRBV11-3	16	TRBD1	TRBJ2-2	CASSLVGTANTGELFF	TGTGCCAGCAGCTTAGTCGGGACAGCGAACACCGGGGAGCTGTTTTTT
few	TRBV9	16	.	TRBJ1-4	CASSVGLGVDNEKLFF	TGTGCCAGCAGCGTAGGACTAGGGGTTGATAATGAAAAACTGTTTTTT
.	TRBV18	13	.	TRBJ2-1	CASSWTNEDEQFF	TGTGCCAGCTCGTGGACGAACGAGGATGAGCAGTTCTTC
.	TRBV12-3/TRBV12-4	13	.	TRBJ2-1	CASSLVAPNEQFF	TGTGCCAGCAGTTTAGTGGCGCCCAATGAGCAGTTCTTC
.	TRBV27	14	.	TRBJ2-4	CASSSGGIQNIQYF	TGTGCCAGCAGTTCCGGAGGAATCCAAAACATTCAGTACTTC
.	TRBV3-1/TRBV3-2	15	.	TRBJ1-5	CANPANIQSNQPQHF	TGTGCCAACCCCGCCAATATACAGAGCAATCAGCCCCAGCATTTT